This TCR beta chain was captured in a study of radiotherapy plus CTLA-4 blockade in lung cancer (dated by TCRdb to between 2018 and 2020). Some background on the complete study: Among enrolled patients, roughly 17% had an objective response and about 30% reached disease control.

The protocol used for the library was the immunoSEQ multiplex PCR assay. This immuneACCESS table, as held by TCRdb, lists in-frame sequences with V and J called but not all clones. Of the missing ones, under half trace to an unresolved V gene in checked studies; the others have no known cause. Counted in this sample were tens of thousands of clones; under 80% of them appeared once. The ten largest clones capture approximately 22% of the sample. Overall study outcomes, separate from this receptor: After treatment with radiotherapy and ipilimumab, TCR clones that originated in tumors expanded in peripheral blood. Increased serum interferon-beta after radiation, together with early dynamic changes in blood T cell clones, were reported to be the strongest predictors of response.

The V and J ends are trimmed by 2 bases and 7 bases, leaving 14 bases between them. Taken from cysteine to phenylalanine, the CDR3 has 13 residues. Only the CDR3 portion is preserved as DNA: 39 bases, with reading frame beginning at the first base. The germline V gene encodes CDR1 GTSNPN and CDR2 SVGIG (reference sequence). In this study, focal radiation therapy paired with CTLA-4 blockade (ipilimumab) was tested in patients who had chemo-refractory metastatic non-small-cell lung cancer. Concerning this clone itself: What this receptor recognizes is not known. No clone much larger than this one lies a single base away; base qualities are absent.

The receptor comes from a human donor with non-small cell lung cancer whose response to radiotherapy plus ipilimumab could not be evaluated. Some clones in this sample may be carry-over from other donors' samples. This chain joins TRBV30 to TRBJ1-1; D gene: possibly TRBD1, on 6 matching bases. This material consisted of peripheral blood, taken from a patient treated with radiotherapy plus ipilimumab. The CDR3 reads CAWSTGFWDEAFF. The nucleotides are TGTGCCTGGAGTACAGGGTTTTGGGATGAAGCTTTCTTT.